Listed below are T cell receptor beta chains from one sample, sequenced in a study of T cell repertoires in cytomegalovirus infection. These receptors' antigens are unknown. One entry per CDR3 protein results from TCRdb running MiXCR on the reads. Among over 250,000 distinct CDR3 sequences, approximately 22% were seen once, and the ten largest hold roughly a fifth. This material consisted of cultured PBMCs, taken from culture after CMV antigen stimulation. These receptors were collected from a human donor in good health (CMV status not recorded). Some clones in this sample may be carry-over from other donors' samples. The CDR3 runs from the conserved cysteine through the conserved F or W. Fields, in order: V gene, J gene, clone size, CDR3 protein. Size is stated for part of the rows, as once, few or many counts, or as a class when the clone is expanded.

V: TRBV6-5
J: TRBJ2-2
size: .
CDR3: CASSYKVEGTRPGELFF

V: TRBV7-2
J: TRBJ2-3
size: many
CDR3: CASSLQAGVIDTQYF

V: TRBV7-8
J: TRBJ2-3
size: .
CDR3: CASSLGLAERGDTQYF

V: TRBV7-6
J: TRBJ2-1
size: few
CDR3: CASSLARLAGGPREQFF

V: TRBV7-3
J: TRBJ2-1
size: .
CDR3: CASRERVVNEQFF

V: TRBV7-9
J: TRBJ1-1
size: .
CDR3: CASSFTGIIDEAFF

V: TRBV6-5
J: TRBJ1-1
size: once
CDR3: CASIPSGREAFF

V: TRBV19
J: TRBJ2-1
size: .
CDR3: CASRGTRWGDGNEQFF

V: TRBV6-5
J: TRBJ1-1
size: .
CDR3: CASRRRRGSTEAFF

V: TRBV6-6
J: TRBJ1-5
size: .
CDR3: CASSRTSMNQPQHF

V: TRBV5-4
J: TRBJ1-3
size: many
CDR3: CASTGQAGNTIYF

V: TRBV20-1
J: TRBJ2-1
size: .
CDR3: CSASRGGIGNEQFF

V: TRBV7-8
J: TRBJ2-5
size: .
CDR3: CASSIQAWQETQYF

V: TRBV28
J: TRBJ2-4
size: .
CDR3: CASSQAGAGAKNIQYF

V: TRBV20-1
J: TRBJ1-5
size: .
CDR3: CSGESGGTQPQHF